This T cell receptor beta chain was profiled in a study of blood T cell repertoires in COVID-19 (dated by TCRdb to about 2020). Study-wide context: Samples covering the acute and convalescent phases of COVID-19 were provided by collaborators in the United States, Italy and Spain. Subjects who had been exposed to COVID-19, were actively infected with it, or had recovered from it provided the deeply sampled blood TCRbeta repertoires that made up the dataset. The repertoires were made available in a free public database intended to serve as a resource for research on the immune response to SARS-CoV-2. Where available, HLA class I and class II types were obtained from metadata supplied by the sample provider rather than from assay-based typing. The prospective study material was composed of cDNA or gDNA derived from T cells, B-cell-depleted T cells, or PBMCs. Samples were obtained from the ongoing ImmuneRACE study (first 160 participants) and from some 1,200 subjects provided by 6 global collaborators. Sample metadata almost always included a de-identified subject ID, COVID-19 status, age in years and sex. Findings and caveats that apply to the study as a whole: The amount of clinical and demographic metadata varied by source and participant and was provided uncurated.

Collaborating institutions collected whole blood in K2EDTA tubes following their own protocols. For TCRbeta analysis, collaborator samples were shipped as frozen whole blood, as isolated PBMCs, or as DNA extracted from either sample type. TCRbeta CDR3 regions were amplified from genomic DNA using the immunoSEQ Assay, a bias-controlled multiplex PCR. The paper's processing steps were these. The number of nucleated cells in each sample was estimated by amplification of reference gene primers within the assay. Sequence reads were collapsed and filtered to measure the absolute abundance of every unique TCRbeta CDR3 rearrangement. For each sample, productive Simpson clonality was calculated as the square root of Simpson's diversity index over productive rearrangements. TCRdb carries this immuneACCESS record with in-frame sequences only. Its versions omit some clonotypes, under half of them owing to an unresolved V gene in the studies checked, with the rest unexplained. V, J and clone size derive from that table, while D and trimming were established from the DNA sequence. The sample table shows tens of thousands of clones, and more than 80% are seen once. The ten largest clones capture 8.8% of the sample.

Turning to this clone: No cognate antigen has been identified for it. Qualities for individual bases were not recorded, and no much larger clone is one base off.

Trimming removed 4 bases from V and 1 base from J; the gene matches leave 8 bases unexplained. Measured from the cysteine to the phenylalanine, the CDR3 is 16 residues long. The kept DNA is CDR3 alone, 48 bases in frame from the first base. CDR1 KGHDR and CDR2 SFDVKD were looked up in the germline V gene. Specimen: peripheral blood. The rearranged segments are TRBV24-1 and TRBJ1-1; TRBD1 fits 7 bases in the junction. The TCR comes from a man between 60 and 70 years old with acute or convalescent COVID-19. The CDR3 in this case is CATSEGGRRENTEAFF. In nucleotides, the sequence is TGTGCCACCAGTGAAGGGGGCCGCCGAGAGAACACTGAAGCTTTCTTT.